Following are 16 T cell receptor beta chains from one sample sequenced in a study of blood T cell repertoires in COVID-19. The method was immunoSEQ multiplex PCR; TCRdb's version includes in-frame clones alone and lacks a portion of them. The data show 50,000 to 60,000 clones, 90% seen once. Sequenced material: peripheral blood. These receptors originate from an elderly woman with acute or convalescent COVID-19.

The chain recombines TRBV7-2 with TRBJ2-1, with D tentatively TRBD1 (5 bases). Trimming left V 4 bases short and J 2 bases short, with 9 bases between. In germline, CDR1 is SGHTA, CDR2 FQGNSA. The CDR3 is made up of 14 amino acids. CDR3 DNA: TGTGCCAGCAGCTCTCAGGGTCCCTACAATGAGCAGTTCTTC. Translating gives CASSSQGPYNEQFF.

This chain connects TRBV21-1 to TRBJ1-2; the D segment call TRBD1 is taken from the table without a DNA check. TRBV21-1 is a known pseudogene. This CDR3 contains 15 residues. The chain's CDR3 is CASSQTGAQNYGYTF. CDR3 sequence (DNA): TGTGCCAGCAGCCAGACAGGGGCGCAAAACTATGGCTACACCTTC.

This clone was observed once. The J gene is TRBJ2-1, the V gene TRBV4-3, with 10 bases aligning to TRBD2. Germline V gives CDR1 LGHNA, CDR2 YSLEER. This CDR3 has 17 amino acids. V dropped 4 bases and J dropped 7; count of bases not matched to a gene: 13. The CDR3 loop reads CASSRDTGTSDLNEQFF. Written as DNA, the CDR3 is TGCGCCAGCAGCCGCGATACCGGGACTAGCGACCTTAATGAGCAGTTCTTC.

This chain connects TRBV27 to TRBJ2-7; 8 bases agree with TRBD2. CDR1 and CDR2 (germline): MNHEY, SMNVEV (reference sequence). V was pared by 4 bases and J by 2 bases, with 7 bases of the junction left unmatched. CDR3 length equals 15 residues. The CDR3 reads CASSSKPGGTYEQYF. The CDR3 DNA reads as TGTGCCAGCAGTTCAAAACCGGGGGGGACCTACGAGCAGTACTTC.

The CDR3 loop reads CASSLDGGYDGYTF. CDR3 sequence (DNA): TGTGCCAGCAGCTTAGATGGAGGTTATGATGGCTACACCTTC. The V gene is TRBV7-9, the J gene TRBJ1-2; no reliable D call. Per germline, CDR1 SEHNR and CDR2 FQNEAQ (reference sequence). The CDR3 is made up of 14 amino acids. Trimming took off 1 base at V and 6 bases at J, with 12 bases between the two ends. Drawing the rest from reference TRBV7-9 and TRBJ1-2, the complete variable domain is DTGVSQNPRHKITKRGQNVTFRCDPISEHNRLYWYRQTLGQGPEFLTYFQNEAQLEKSRLLSDRFSAERPKGSFSTLEIQRTEQGDSAMYLCASSLDGGYDGYTFGSGTRLTVV.

This chain joins TRBV19 and TRBJ2-7, with D perhaps matching TRBD2 (6 bases). V was trimmed by 4 bases and J by 6 bases, leaving 25 bases between them. The V gene's germline CDR1 is LNHDA and CDR2 SQIVND (reference sequence). The CDR3 extends over 17 amino acids. The CDR3 sequence: CASSKRVDSFHGGEQYF. CDR3 DNA sequence: TGTGCCAGTAGTAAGCGGGTAGACAGTTTCCACGGGGGCGAGCAGTACTTC.

The rearrangement uses TRBV2 and TRBJ1-5, with TRBD1 matching over 7 bases. V lost 2 bases to trimming and J lost 6 bases; unmatched junction nucleotides: 4. Germline loops: CDR1 SNHLY, CDR2 FYNNEI. CDR3 length: 14 amino acids. The CDR3: CASSENRGSQPQHF. CDR3 nucleotide sequence: TGTGCCAGCAGTGAAAACAGGGGAAGTCAGCCCCAGCATTTT. The full variable domain, with the rest looked up from reference TRBV2 and TRBJ1-5, is EPEVTQTPSHQVTQMGQEVILRCVPISNHLYFYWYRQILGQKVEFLVSFYNNEISEKSEIFDDQFSVERPDGSNFTLKIRSTKLEDSAMYFCASSENRGSQPQHFGDGTRLSIL.

The chain is built from TRBV6-5 and TRBJ1-5; 11 nucleotides align to TRBD1. Germline assignment: CDR1 MNHEY and CDR2 SVGAGI. The V gene end was trimmed by 6 bases and the J gene end by 5 bases; junction bases not matched to a gene: 6. The CDR3 runs 15 residues. This chain's CDR3 is CASRRTGGVDQPQHF. In DNA, the CDR3 is TGTGCCAGCAGACGGACAGGGGGCGTCGATCAGCCCCAGCATTTT.

The rearrangement joins TRBV6-2 or TRBV6-3 to TRBJ1-5; 8 nucleotides line up with TRBD1. The junction had 0 bases not matched to a gene; V was cut back by 0 bases and J by 5 bases. The CDR3 covers 14 residues. Germline CDR1 is MNHEY and CDR2 is SVGEGT. CDR3 nucleotide sequence: TGTGCCAGCAGTTACTCGGGACAGGATCAGCCCCAGCATTTT. Its translation is CASSYSGQDQPQHF.

The genes are TRBV13 and TRBJ1-2, with 9 bases lining up with TRBD1. The CDR3 spans 15 residues. The germline CDR1 and CDR2 sequences are PRHDT and FYEKMQ (reference sequence). V lost 5 bases, J lost 7 bases, and 11 bases stayed unmatched. For the CDR3, the DNA is TGTGCCAGCAGCGTCTTGGGACAGGGTGATCGTGGCTACACCTTC. It specifies CASSVLGQGDRGYTF.

The chain couples TRBV7-2 to TRBJ2-2; TRBD2 matches 8 bases. This CDR3 contains 18 residues. Germline assignment: CDR1 SGHTA and CDR2 FQGNSA. J lost 5 bases, V lost 6 bases, and 17 bases had no gene match. CDR3 sequence (DNA): TGTGCCAGCAGACAACAGCCCGCCGCGGGAGGAGGGACCGGGGAGCTGTTTTTT. Protein product: CASRQQPAAGGGTGELFF.

J is TRBJ2-2 and V is TRBV24-1, with 10 bases fitting TRBD2. V lost 9 bases, J lost 2 bases, and 11 bases stayed unmatched. CDR1 is KGHDR and CDR2 is SFDVKD in the germline V gene. CDR3 length equals 17 residues. The CDR3 is CATGGLADIINTGELFF. Here the CDR3 DNA reads TGTGCCACCGGTGGACTAGCGGACATCATTAACACCGGGGAGCTGTTTTTT.

V and J are TRBV7-9 and TRBJ2-7, with a weak D call TRBD1 (6 bases). This CDR3 is 14 amino acids long. Per the germline V gene, CDR1 is SEHNR and CDR2 is FQNEAQ (reference sequence). V was trimmed by 5 bases and J by 4 bases, leaving 15 bases between them. CDR3 protein: CASSLLQGPYEQYF. In DNA, the CDR3 is TGTGCCAGCAGCCTACTGCAGGGGCCTTACGAGCAGTACTTC.

The J gene is TRBJ1-3, the V gene TRBV5-1, with D tentatively TRBD1 (6 bases). Germline loops: CDR1 SGHRS, CDR2 YFSETQ. V lost 3 bases, J lost 4 bases, and 14 bases lay in between. The length of the CDR3 is 15 residues. CDR3 in amino acids: CASSSGQSVGNTIYF. The CDR3 nucleotides read TGCGCCAGCAGCTCAGGACAGTCGGTGGGAAACACCATATATTTT.

The chain has TRBV27 and TRBJ1-1; 7 bases match TRBD1. Trimming took 7 bases from V and 4 from J; bases not matched to a gene: 12. CDR1 is MNHEY and CDR2 is SMNVEV in the germline V gene (reference sequence). CDR3 length: 15 amino acids. The CDR3 DNA is TGTGCCAGCACCACCCTAGGGGGACAGTTCACTGAAGCTTTCTTT. Amino acid sequence: CASTTLGGQFTEAFF.

The chain carries TRBV30 and TRBJ2-1; 12 positions agree with TRBD2. The CDR3 has 13 amino acids. The V segment lost 5 bases and the J segment 5 bases; nucleotides outside the gene matches: 1. The germline gives CDR1 GTSNPN, CDR2 SVGIG (reference sequence). The CDR3 DNA sequence: TGTGCCTGGCGGACTAGCGGGAACAATGAGCAGTTCTTC. Translating gives CAWRTSGNNEQFF.